These T cell receptor beta chains were read from a single sample in a study of T cells in localized non-small cell lung cancer. Sequencing used immunoSEQ multiplex PCR; TCRdb keeps in-frame clones, though not all of them. The sample consists of more than 15,000 clones, around 89% of them appearing once. Sequences were derived from peripheral blood, sampled before any cancer treatment. The receptor source for this set is a male donor at least 60 years old with stage II squamous cell lung carcinoma. Both conserved end residues are trimmed from each CDR3.

ASSRGSGRNQETQY	TRBJ2-5	TRBV4-1
ASSLAGALRETQY	TRBJ2-5	TRBV7-2
ASSLGQGSLGSSYEQY	TRBJ2-7	TRBV5-1
ASSLAGTGAYEQY	TRBJ2-7	TRBV5-1
ASSALTGGEQF	TRBJ2-1	TRBV7-9
ASTTRGVPYEQY	TRBJ2-7	TRBV7-4
ASSLQLRGGYGYT	TRBJ1-2	TRBV28
ASSQDQSGGGLSGANVLT	TRBJ2-6	TRBV4-2
ASSKVEAGAHEQF	TRBJ2-1	TRBV7-8
ASSQDLAGSYNEQF	TRBJ2-1	TRBV4-2
ASSWSGRQTYEQY	TRBJ2-7	TRBV19
ASSTRLAGGLYQETQY	TRBJ2-5	TRBV7-6
ASSPPGTGENQPQH	TRBJ1-5	TRBV18
ASSPRDTKREKLF	TRBJ1-4	TRBV2
ASSWTGGRQPQH	TRBJ1-5	TRBV5-8